This T cell receptor (beta chain) was recorded in a study of shared clonotypes between healthy human individuals. Profiled with immunoSEQ multiplex PCR; TCRdb holds only in-frame clones, not every one. The sample contains a few million clones, roughly nine tenths of which appear only once. Losses at the gene ends were 4 bases for V and 5 bases for J; bases not matched to a gene: 10. This CDR3 region has 16 residues. Germline V lookup: CDR1 SGHTA, CDR2 FQGNSA. Input material: naive CD4+ T cells sorted from blood. Subset noted: CD45RA+ positively selected. The sequence derives from a man younger than 30 in good health. This chain connects TRBV7-2 to TRBJ2-2, with TRBD1 matching 7 bases. CDR3 sequence reads: CASSSLQGLGTGELFF. The DNA of the CDR3 is TGTGCCAGCAGCTCATTACAGGGGCTTGGAACCGGGGAGCTGTTTTTT. Using reference TRBV7-2 and TRBJ2-2 for the parts outside the CDR3, the full variable domain is GAGVSQSPSNKVTEKGKDVELRCDPISGHTALYWYRQSLGQGLEFLIYFQGNSAPDKSGLPSDRFSAERTGGSVSTLTIQRTQQEDSAVYLCASSSLQGLGTGELFFGEGSRLTVL.